The present entry profiles one TCR beta chain with its context. These data are taken from a study of blood T cell repertoires in COVID-19. Sequencing used immunoSEQ multiplex PCR; TCRdb keeps in-frame clones, though not all of them. The profile covers about 160,000 clones, with over 60% appearing a single time and around 8.1% taken by the ten largest. V lost 1 base, J lost 6 bases, and 10 bases lay in between. The CDR3 contains 14 residues. Germline loops: CDR1 SGHTA, CDR2 FQGTGA. The rearrangement uses TRBV7-3 and TRBJ2-1, with D perhaps TRBD1 (6 bases). The sequence derives from a man in his fifties or sixties with acute or convalescent COVID-19. Sequenced sample: peripheral blood. The CDR3: CASSLNRAGNEQFF. The DNA for the CDR3 is TGTGCCAGCAGCTTAAACAGGGCAGGCAATGAGCAGTTCTTC.